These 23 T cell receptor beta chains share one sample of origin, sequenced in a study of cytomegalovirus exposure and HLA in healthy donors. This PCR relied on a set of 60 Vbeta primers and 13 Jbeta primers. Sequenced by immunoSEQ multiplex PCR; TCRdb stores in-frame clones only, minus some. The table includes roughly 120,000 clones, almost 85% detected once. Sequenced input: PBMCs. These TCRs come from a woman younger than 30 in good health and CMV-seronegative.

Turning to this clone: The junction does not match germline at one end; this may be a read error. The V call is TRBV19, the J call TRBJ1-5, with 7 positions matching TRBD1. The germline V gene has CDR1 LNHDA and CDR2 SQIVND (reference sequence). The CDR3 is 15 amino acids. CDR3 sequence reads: CASSLDRDSNQPQHF. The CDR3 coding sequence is TGTGCCAGTAGTTTAGACAGGGATAGCAATCAGCCCCAGCATTTT.

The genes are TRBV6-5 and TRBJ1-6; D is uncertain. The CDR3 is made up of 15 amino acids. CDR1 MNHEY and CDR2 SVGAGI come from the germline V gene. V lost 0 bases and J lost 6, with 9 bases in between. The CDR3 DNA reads TGTGCCAGCAGTTACTCGAACAGCCTTAATTCACCCCTCCACTTT. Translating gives CASSYSNSLNSPLHF.

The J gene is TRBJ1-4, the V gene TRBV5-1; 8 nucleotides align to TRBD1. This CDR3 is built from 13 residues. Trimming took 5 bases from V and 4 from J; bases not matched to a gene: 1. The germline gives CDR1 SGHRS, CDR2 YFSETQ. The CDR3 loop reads CASRGQGNEKLFF. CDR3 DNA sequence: TGCGCCAGCAGAGGACAGGGTAATGAAAAACTGTTTTTT.

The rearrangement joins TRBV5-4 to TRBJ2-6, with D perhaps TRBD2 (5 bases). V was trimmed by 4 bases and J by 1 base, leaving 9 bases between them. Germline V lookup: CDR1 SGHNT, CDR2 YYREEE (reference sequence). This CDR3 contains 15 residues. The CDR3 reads CASSPSLSGANVLTF. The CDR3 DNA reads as TGTGCCAGCAGCCCTAGCCTTTCTGGGGCCAACGTCCTGACTTTC.

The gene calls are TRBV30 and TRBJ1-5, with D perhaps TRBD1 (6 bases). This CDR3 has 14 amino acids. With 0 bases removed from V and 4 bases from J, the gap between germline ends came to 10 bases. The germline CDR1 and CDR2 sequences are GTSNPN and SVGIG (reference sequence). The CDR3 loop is CAWSVRDTNQPQHF. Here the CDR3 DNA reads TGTGCCTGGAGTGTAAGGGACACGAATCAGCCCCAGCATTTT.

The chain's CDR3 is CASSLVRTSGTVTGELFF. The CDR3 DNA follows: TGTGCCAGCAGCTTAGTCAGGACTAGCGGGACAGTAACCGGGGAGCTGTTTTTT. This sequence joins TRBV7-2 and TRBJ2-2, with 12 bases aligning to TRBD2. Trimming cost V 1 base and J 5 bases; bases outside gene matches: 8. The CDR3 has 18 amino acids. Germline CDR1 SGHTA, CDR2 FQGNSA. The full variable domain, with the rest looked up from reference TRBV7-2 and TRBJ2-2, is GAGVSQSPSNKVTEKGKDVELRCDPISGHTALYWYRQSLGQGLEFLIYFQGNSAPDKSGLPSDRFSAERTGGSVSTLTIQRTQQEDSAVYLCASSLVRTSGTVTGELFFGEGSRLTVL.

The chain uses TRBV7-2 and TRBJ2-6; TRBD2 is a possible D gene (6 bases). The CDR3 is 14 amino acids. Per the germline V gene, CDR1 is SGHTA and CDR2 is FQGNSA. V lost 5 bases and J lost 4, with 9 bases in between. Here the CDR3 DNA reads TGTGCCAGCAGCCCCGCGGGGGGGGCCAACGTCCTGACTTTC. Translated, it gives CASSPAGGANVLTF.

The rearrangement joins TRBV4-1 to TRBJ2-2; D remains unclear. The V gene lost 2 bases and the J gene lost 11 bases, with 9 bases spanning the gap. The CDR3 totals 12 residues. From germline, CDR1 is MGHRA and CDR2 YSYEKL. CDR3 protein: CASSQPGDELFF. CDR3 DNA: TGCGCCAGCAGCCAACCCGGAGACGAGCTGTTTTTT.

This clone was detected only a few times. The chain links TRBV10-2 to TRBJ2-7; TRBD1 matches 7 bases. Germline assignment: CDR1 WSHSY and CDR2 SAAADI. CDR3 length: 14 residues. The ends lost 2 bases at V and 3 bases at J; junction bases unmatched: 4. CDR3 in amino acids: CASSEADRSYEQYF. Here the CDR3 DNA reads TGCGCCAGCAGTGAGGCGGACAGGAGCTACGAGCAGTACTTC.

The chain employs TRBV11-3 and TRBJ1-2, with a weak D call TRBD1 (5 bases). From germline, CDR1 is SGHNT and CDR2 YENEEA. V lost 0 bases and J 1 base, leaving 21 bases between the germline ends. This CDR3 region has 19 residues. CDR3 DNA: TGTGCCAGCAGCTTAGATTTTCCAGGGCCCCTATATTATAACTATGGCTACACCTTC. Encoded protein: CASSLDFPGPLYYNYGYTF.

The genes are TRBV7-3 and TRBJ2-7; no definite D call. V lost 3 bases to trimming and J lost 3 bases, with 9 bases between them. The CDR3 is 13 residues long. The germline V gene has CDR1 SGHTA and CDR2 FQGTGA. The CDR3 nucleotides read TGTGCCAGCAGCTTTGGTTCAGGCTACGAGCAGTACTTC. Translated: CASSFGSGYEQYF.

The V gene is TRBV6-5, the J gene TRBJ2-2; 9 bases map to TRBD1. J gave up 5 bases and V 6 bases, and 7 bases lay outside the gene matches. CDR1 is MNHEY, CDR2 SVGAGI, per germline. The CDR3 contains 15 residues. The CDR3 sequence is CASSSGQGRTGELFF. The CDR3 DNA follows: TGTGCCAGCAGCTCGGGACAGGGTAGAACCGGGGAGCTGTTTTTT.

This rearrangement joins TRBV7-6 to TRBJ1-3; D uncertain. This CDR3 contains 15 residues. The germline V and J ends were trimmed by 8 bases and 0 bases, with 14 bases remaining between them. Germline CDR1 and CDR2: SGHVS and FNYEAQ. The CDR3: CASFYRGHSGNTIYF. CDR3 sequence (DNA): TGTGCCAGCTTTTATCGGGGTCACTCTGGAAACACCATATATTTT.

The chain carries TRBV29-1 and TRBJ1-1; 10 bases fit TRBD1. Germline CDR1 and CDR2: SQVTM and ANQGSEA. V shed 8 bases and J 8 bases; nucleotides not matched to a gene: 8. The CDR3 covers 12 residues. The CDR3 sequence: CSPRGTGEEAFF. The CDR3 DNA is TGCAGCCCGAGGGGGACAGGGGAGGAAGCTTTCTTT.

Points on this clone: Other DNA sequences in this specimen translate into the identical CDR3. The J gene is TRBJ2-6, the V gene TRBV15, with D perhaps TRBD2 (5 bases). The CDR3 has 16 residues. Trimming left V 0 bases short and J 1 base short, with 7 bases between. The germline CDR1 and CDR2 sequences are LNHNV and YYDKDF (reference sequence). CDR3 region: CATSRDRGSGANVLTF. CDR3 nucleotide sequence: TGTGCCACCAGCAGAGATCGAGGGTCTGGGGCCAACGTCCTGACTTTC.

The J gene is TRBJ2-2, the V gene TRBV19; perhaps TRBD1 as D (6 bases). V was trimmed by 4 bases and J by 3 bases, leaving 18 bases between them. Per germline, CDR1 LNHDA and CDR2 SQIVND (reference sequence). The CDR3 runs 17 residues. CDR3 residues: CASSRGRAGEYTGELFF. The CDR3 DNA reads TGTGCCAGTAGTAGGGGTCGGGCAGGGGAGTACACCGGGGAGCTGTTTTTT. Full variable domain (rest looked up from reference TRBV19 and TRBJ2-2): DGGITQSPKYLFRKEGQNVTLSCEQNLNHDAMYWYRQDPGQGLRLIYYSQIVNDFQKGDIAEGYSVSREKKESFPLTVTSAQKNPTAFYLCASSRGRAGEYTGELFFGEGSRLTVL.

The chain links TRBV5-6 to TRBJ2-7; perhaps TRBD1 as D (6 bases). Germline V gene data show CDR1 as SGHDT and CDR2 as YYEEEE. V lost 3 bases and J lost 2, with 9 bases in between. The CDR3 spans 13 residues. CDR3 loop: CASSSQGAYEQYF. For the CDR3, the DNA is TGTGCCAGCAGCTCACAGGGTGCCTACGAGCAGTACTTC.

CDR3 region: CASSLLQNNYGYTF. CDR3 bases: TGTGCCAGCAGCTTGTTACAGAATAACTATGGCTACACCTTC. The chain uses TRBV5-4 and TRBJ1-2, with D unclear. Germline V gene data show CDR1 as SGHNT and CDR2 as YYREEE (reference sequence). Trimming left V 1 base short and J 1 base short, with 8 bases between. CDR3 size: 14 residues.

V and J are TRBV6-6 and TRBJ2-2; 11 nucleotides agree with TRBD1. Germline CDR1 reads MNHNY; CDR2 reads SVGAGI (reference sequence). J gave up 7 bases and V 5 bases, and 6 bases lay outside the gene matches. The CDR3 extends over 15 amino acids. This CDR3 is CASSRGQGAIGELFF. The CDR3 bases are TGTGCCAGCAGTCGAGGACAGGGGGCAATCGGGGAGCTGTTTTTT.

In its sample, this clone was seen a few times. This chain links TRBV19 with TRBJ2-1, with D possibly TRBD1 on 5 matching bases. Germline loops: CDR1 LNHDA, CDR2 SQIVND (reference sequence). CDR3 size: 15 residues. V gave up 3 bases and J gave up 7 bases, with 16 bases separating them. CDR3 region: CASSIGASKKNEQFF. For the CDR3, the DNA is TGTGCCAGTAGTATTGGGGCGTCGAAAAAAAATGAGCAGTTCTTC.

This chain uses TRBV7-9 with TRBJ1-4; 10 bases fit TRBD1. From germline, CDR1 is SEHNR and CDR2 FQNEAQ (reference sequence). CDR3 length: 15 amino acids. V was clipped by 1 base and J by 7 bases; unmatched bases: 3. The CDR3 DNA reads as TGTGCCAGCAGCTTAGGGGGACAGGGGAGTGAAAAACTGTTTTTT. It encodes CASSLGGQGSEKLFF.

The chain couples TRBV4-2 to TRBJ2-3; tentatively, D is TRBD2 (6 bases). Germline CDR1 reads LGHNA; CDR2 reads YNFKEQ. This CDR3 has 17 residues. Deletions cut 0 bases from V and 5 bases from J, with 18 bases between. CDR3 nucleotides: TGTGCCAGCAGCCAAGATATACGGGAGAATCTCGTAGATACGCAGTATTTT. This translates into CASSQDIRENLVDTQYF.

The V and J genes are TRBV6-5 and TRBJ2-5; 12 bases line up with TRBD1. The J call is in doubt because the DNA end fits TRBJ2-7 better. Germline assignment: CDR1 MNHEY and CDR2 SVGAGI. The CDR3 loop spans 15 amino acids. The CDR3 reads CASRMGTGGPYEQYF. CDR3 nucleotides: TGTGCCAGCAGGATGGGGACAGGGGGCCCCTACGAGCAGTACTTC.